The 17 T cell receptor beta chains listed next were all sequenced from one sample in a study of radiotherapy plus CTLA-4 blockade in lung cancer. TCRdb keeps only in-frame clones here, not all; method: immunoSEQ multiplex PCR. The sample includes some 41,000 clones, about 67% of them seen just once. The material sequenced was peripheral blood, taken from a patient treated with radiotherapy plus ipilimumab. The receptors were gathered from a human donor with non-small cell lung cancer who had a partial response to radiotherapy plus ipilimumab.

The CDR3 sequence: CATRVAGEQFF. Here the CDR3 DNA reads TGCGCCACGAGAGTGGCGGGTGAGCAGTTCTTC. This rearrangement joins TRBV5-1 to TRBJ2-1; possibly TRBD2 for D (5 bases). V dropped 9 bases and J dropped 9 bases, with 13 bases sitting between them. The V gene's germline CDR1 is SGHRS and CDR2 YFSETQ. The CDR3 loop spans 11 amino acids.

This clone was seen a single time. This sequence joins TRBV5-1 and TRBJ1-1; D gene unclear. CDR3 length: 14 amino acids. The V gene's germline CDR1 is SGHRS and CDR2 YFSETQ. V lost 4 bases, J lost 0 bases, and 10 bases lay in between. The CDR3 nucleotides are TGCGCCAGCAGCCCCGCAGGCATGAACACTGAAGCTTTCTTT. As protein: CASSPAGMNTEAFF.

V gene TRBV7-2 combines with J gene TRBJ2-2; D gene ambiguous. Trimming removed 1 base at V and 5 bases at J, with 11 bases between. The CDR3 contains 15 residues. Germline V gives CDR1 SGHTA, CDR2 FQGNSA. The CDR3 spells CASSLGVAWTGELFF. Here the CDR3 DNA reads TGTGCCAGCAGCTTAGGGGTAGCTTGGACCGGGGAGCTGTTTTTT.

This clone was counted only a few times. The rearrangement links TRBV10-1 to TRBJ2-7; 8 bases agree with TRBD2. The germline CDR1 and CDR2 sequences are WNHNN and SYGVQD (reference sequence). CDR3 length: 17 amino acids. The J segment lost 5 bases and the V segment lost 3 bases, leaving 15 bases of the junction unmatched. CDR3 sequence (DNA): TGCGCCAGCAGTGAATTCCTACGCTCGCCGGGGGGGGACGAGCAGTACTTC. It specifies CASSEFLRSPGGDEQYF.

V gene TRBV6-1 combines with J gene TRBJ1-6; TRBD1 might be the D (5 bases). CDR3 length equals 15 residues. V was cut by 4 bases and J by 5 bases, with 12 bases left in between. From germline, CDR1 is MNHNS and CDR2 SASEGT. CDR3 amino acids: CASSALDSDNSPLHF. DNA for the CDR3: TGTGCCAGCAGTGCCCTAGACAGCGATAATTCACCCCTCCACTTT.

This clone was seen just once. The gene calls are TRBV7-9 and TRBJ2-5, with 9 bases identical to TRBD2. This CDR3 region has 14 residues. Germline assignment: CDR1 SEHNR and CDR2 FQNEAQ (reference sequence). V was pared by 7 bases and J by 4 bases, with 7 bases of the junction left unmatched. The CDR3: CASNSGGEVETQYF. The CDR3 DNA reads TGTGCCAGCAATAGCGGGGGCGAGGTAGAGACCCAGTACTTC.

The J gene is TRBJ2-1, the V gene TRBV27; TRBD2 might be the D (5 bases). Germline lookup yields CDR1 MNHEY and CDR2 SMNVEV (reference sequence). V was clipped by 6 bases and J by 4 bases, with 19 bases between them. The CDR3 has 16 residues. CDR3 sequence reads: CASSPIHGNVYNEQFF. For the CDR3, the DNA is TGTGCCAGCAGCCCTATACACGGGAACGTTTACAATGAGCAGTTCTTC.

There are a few counts of this clone. The V call is TRBV2, the J call TRBJ2-2; 11 bases line up with TRBD2. From germline, CDR1 is SNHLY and CDR2 FYNNEI. Trimming cost V 3 bases and J 1 base; bases outside gene matches: 7. This CDR3 region has 18 residues. This CDR3 reads CASSDTGGLAGNTGELFF. For the CDR3, the DNA is TGTGCCAGCAGTGATACCGGAGGACTAGCGGGGAACACCGGGGAGCTGTTTTTT.

This rearrangement joins TRBV6-1 to TRBJ1-4; 12 bases fit TRBD1. The CDR3 is 16 residues long. V was clipped by 2 bases and J by 5 bases; unmatched bases: 3. Germline CDR1 and CDR2: MNHNS and SASEGT. CDR3 loop: CASSERDRGPNEKLFF. The CDR3 DNA is TGTGCCAGCAGTGAACGGGACAGGGGGCCGAATGAAAAACTGTTTTTT.

The chain joins TRBV6-1 to TRBJ1-5; D possibly corresponds to TRBD1 (5 bases). Per the germline V gene, CDR1 is MNHNS and CDR2 is SASEGT. CDR3 length: 14 amino acids. V was clipped by 3 bases and J by 6 bases, with 12 bases between them. CDR3 residues: CASSDRVEGQPQHF. As DNA, the CDR3 is TGTGCCAGCAGTGACAGGGTTGAAGGTCAGCCCCAGCATTTT.

Only one count was recorded for this clone. The chain employs TRBV30 and TRBJ1-1; maybe TRBD1 (5 bases). The CDR3 is 13 residues long. V lost 0 bases and J 13 bases, leaving 18 bases between the germline ends. Germline loops: CDR1 GTSNPN, CDR2 SVGIG (reference sequence). As DNA, the CDR3 is TGTGCCTGGAGTGTAGTTGGTTCGGGGGTCGATTTCTTT. It specifies CAWSVVGSGVDFF.

This clone was found a few times. The J gene is TRBJ1-5, the V gene TRBV6-6, with 7 bases fitting TRBD1. The trim removed 7 bases at V and 6 bases at J, leaving 12 bases unmatched. This CDR3 region has 15 residues. Germline V gene data show CDR1 as MNHNY and CDR2 as SVGAGI (reference sequence). CDR3 residues: CASKPTGRRGQPQHF. Here the CDR3 DNA reads TGTGCCAGCAAACCGACAGGGCGAAGGGGTCAGCCCCAGCATTTT.

This chain links TRBV7-9 with TRBJ1-1, with 8 bases lining up with TRBD1. The V gene end was trimmed by 5 bases and the J gene end by 8 bases; junction bases not matched to a gene: 19. Per germline, CDR1 SEHNR and CDR2 FQNEAQ (reference sequence). The CDR3 is 17 residues long. CDR3 sequence (DNA): TGTGCCAGCAGCCCCCGGGGCACGGCGACAGGGGCGGGGGAAGCTTTCTTT. It encodes CASSPRGTATGAGEAFF.

This clone was observed once. V is TRBV6-5 and J is TRBJ1-6, with 7 bases aligning to TRBD1. The germline CDR1 and CDR2 sequences are MNHEY and SVGAGI. The J segment lost 8 bases and the V segment lost 11 bases, leaving 9 bases of the junction unmatched. The CDR3 is made up of 13 amino acids. The CDR3, as DNA: TGTGCCGGGAGACAGGGTTGGGATTCACCCCTCCACTTT. Protein: CAGRQGWDSPLHF.

This chain uses TRBV7-8 with TRBJ1-4; D is unresolved. The CDR3 contains 12 residues. CDR1 is SGHVS, CDR2 FQNEAQ, per germline. V lost 1 base, J lost 8 bases, and 5 bases lay in between. In DNA, the CDR3 is TGTGCCAGCAGCTTAGTATCCGAAAAACTGTTTTTT. Its translation: CASSLVSEKLFF.

V and J are TRBV5-6 and TRBJ2-7; D perhaps matches TRBD1 (5 bases). The V end lost 4 bases, the J end lost 5 bases, and 16 bases lay between the germline ends. The germline V gene has CDR1 SGHDT and CDR2 YYEEEE. The CDR3 contains 14 residues. CDR3 coding DNA: TGTGCCAGCAGCGCATCAGGGATGGGGAACGAGCAGTACTTC. Its protein product is CASSASGMGNEQYF.

A note on this clone: One junction end does not reproduce the germline sequence, and a read error may be involved. V and J are TRBV7-7 and TRBJ2-2, with D tentatively TRBD2 (5 bases). Germline CDR1 is SSHAT and CDR2 is FNYEAQ (reference sequence). The CDR3 consists of 15 residues. CDR3 DNA: TGTGCTAGCAGCTTACCAGTCGGGGTGGCCGGGGAGCTGTTTTTT. It codes for CASSLPVGVAGELFF.